Shown below are 10 T cell receptor beta chains from a single sample sequenced in a study of cytomegalovirus exposure and HLA in healthy donors. The PCR was carried out with 60 Vbeta primers and 13 Jbeta primers. Some clones are missing from TCRdb's copy, which holds only in-frame ones; the method was immunoSEQ multiplex PCR. The profile shows about 200,000 clones, around 78% of them singletons. Sequencing was carried out using PBMCs. The receptors were sampled from a man aged 25-40 years in good health and CMV-seronegative.

The genes are TRBV7-9 and TRBJ2-5; possibly TRBD1 for D (5 bases). Germline loops: CDR1 SEHNR, CDR2 FQNEAQ (reference sequence). The CDR3 sequence is 14 residues long. With 2 bases removed from V and 5 bases from J, the gap between germline ends came to 12 bases. CDR3: CASSLMQGGETQYF. The CDR3 DNA reads as TGTGCCAGCAGCTTAATGCAGGGTGGGGAGACCCAGTACTTC.

The rearrangement uses TRBV5-1 and TRBJ2-2; 7 positions agree with TRBD2. This CDR3 comprises 17 residues. V lost 4 bases, J lost 0 bases, and 9 bases stayed unmatched. From germline, CDR1 is SGHRS and CDR2 YFSETQ. The CDR3 spells CASSKQELATNTGELFF. The CDR3, as DNA: TGCGCCAGCAGCAAGCAGGAACTAGCGACGAACACCGGGGAGCTGTTTTTT.

The chain couples TRBV28 to TRBJ1-3, with no clear D. Germline V gene data show CDR1 as MDHEN and CDR2 as SYDVKM. Deletions cut 3 bases from V and 8 bases from J, with 20 bases between. The CDR3 has 16 residues. CDR3 DNA sequence: TGTGCCAGCAGTTTGTCATTAGTTTTAGGAGTAGACACCATATATTTT. It translates to CASSLSLVLGVDTIYF.

This clone appeared a single time. The chain combines TRBV5-1 with TRBJ2-5, with 14 bases lining up with TRBD2. V gave up 2 bases and J gave up 4 bases; unmatched junction bases: 7. Germline V gene sequence: CDR1 SGHRS, CDR2 YFSETQ. This CDR3 is built from 17 residues. This CDR3 reads CASSFMGLAGVGETQYF. In DNA, the CDR3 is TGCGCCAGCAGCTTTATGGGACTAGCGGGAGTCGGAGAGACCCAGTACTTC.

The rearrangement links TRBV4-1 to TRBJ1-4; D is perhaps TRBD1 (5 bases). Germline V CDR1 and CDR2: MGHRA, YSYEKL. Trimming took off 0 bases at V and 8 bases at J, with 13 bases between the two ends. The CDR3 consists of 15 residues. The DNA of the CDR3 is TGCGCCAGCAGCCAAGAAAGGGGCAGTTGGGAAAAACTGTTTTTT. Protein: CASSQERGSWEKLFF.

The J gene is TRBJ1-6, the V gene TRBV9; D is possibly TRBD1 (5 bases). V lost 0 bases and J lost 9, with 22 bases in between. Germline V gene data show CDR1 as SGDLS and CDR2 as YYNGEE. CDR3 size: 18 residues. The CDR3 region is CASSVGGTGVLLGSPLHF. CDR3 coding DNA: TGTGCCAGCAGCGTAGGGGGAACGGGGGTTCTTTTAGGTTCACCCCTCCACTTT.

This chain links TRBV5-1 with TRBJ2-5; tentatively, D is TRBD2 (5 bases). The germline V gene has CDR1 SGHRS and CDR2 YFSETQ. V shed 0 bases and J shed 2 bases, with 11 bases lying between them. The CDR3 is made up of 15 amino acids. CDR3 DNA: TGCGCCAGCAGCTTGGCCTTGCGGGCGCAAGAGACCCAGTACTTC. As protein: CASSLALRAQETQYF.

The chain couples TRBV6-4 to TRBJ2-3; 9 positions match TRBD2. This CDR3 contains 16 residues. Unmatched junction bases numbered 3, after V lost 0 bases and J lost 2 bases. Germline assignment: CDR1 MRHNA and CDR2 SNTAGT. In DNA, the CDR3 is TGTGCCAGCAGTGACTCTGCGGGAGGGCCCACAGATACGCAGTATTTT. This gives the protein CASSDSAGGPTDTQYF.

This clone was detected once. This sequence joins TRBV10-3 and TRBJ1-5; a weak D match, TRBD1 (6 bases). The germline V gene encodes CDR1 ENHRY and CDR2 SYGVKD. V dropped 3 bases and J dropped 6 bases, with 15 bases sitting between them. This CDR3 comprises 15 residues. DNA for the CDR3: TGTGCCATCAGTGAAGGGGGAACCACGAGTCAGCCCCAGCATTTT. It encodes CAISEGGTTSQPQHF.

The chain links TRBV6-5 to TRBJ1-5, with D possibly being TRBD1 (5 bases). The germline gives CDR1 MNHEY, CDR2 SVGAGI. The V and J ends lost 6 bases and 5 bases respectively, with 11 bases between them. The CDR3 covers 13 residues. CDR3 bases: TGTGCCAGCAGCCTCGACAGTTATCAGCCCCAGCATTTT. Protein sequence: CASSLDSYQPQHF.